This T cell receptor (beta chain) was sequenced during a study of cytomegalovirus exposure and HLA in healthy donors. Primers for the PCR totalled 60 Vbeta and 13 Jbeta. The assay was immunoSEQ multiplex PCR, and TCRdb's table has in-frame clones only and misses some. The data contain around 300,000 clones, roughly 86% of them singletons. Overall study results and limits: The authors enumerated 150 to 200 TCR beta chains as linked to cytomegalovirus. Common viral pathogens were later found to be apparently linked to several of the most significant clusters.

With regard to this clone: Antigen specificity is unknown.

CDR3 length: 12 amino acids. V dropped 0 bases and J dropped 14 bases, with 8 bases sitting between them. Germline CDR1 SGHAT, CDR2 FQNNGV. This sequence originates from a woman between 35 and 50 years old in good health and CMV-seropositive. Sequences were obtained from PBMCs. This chain joins TRBV11-2 and TRBJ1-6; no firm D call. CDR3: CASSLDGITLHF. The CDR3 nucleotides are TGTGCCAGCAGCTTAGATGGCATAACCCTCCACTTT.